The TCR beta chain under discussion was sequenced for a study of PD-1 blockade in mismatch repair-deficient tumors. Whole-study context: Patients had 12 mismatch repair-deficient cancer types, all previously treated and progressing.

PCR or immunohistochemistry showed mismatch repair deficiency in every enrolled patient. Per the germline V gene, CDR1 is SGHTA and CDR2 is FQGTGA. The V end lost 6 bases, the J end lost 10 bases, and 15 bases lay between the germline ends. This CDR3 contains 12 residues. Method: immunoSEQ multiplex PCR; TCRdb's copy keeps in-frame clones and lacks some. Among some 110,000 clones listed, about 74% were seen once. Sequenced here: peripheral blood, sampled roughly 13 months after starting pembrolizumab. V usage is TRBV7-3 and J usage is TRBJ1-1; D possibly corresponds to TRBD1 (6 bases). This receptor was obtained from an adult with mismatch repair-deficient cancer. CDR3 sequence reads: CASRRTGIAAFF. Here the CDR3 DNA reads TGTGCCAGCAGGCGTACAGGGATAGCAGCTTTCTTT.